This T cell receptor (beta chain) was observed in a study of regulatory T cells in long-lasting Graves disease. Study observations and caveats: Public clonotype sharing was higher in persistent than newly diagnosed patients. TCR diversity was lower in persistent than newly diagnosed Graves' disease.

The time point here: newly diagnosed GD, antithyroid drugs for less than 3 months. The authors made the TCR library using RNA they extracted from PBMCs. This clonotype has just a few counts. Antigen: not known. Looked up from germline, CDR1 is SGHTA and CDR2 is FQGTGA. The CDR3 is 15 residues long. The V gene end was trimmed by 0 bases and the J gene end by 4 bases; junction bases not matched to a gene: 3. Through Arm-PCR of CDR3 regions and iRepertoire HTBI primers, TCR beta libraries were built. TCRdb ran MiXCR on the multiplex PCR reads and lists one entry per CDR3 protein. The table shows 440,000 or so distinct CDR3 sequences, with roughly 15% occurring only once. The same specimen was also included in a second study, on T cells in Graves' hyperthyroidism and ophthalmopathy. Turning to that study: Diagnoses were made from clinical symptoms, serum measures (thyroxine and TRAb), thyroid ultrasound and orbital computed tomography.

The material sequenced was peripheral blood mononuclear cells (PBMCs), taken at new diagnosis, from a patient treated with antithyroid drugs. The TCR was taken from a woman aged 30 to 39 with Graves disease. This chain connects TRBV7-3 to TRBJ2-1, with 7 bases fitting TRBD2. The CDR3 reads CASSLTGSGYNEQFF. The CDR3 DNA reads as TGTGCCAGCAGCTTAACTGGTAGCGGGTACAATGAGCAGTTCTTC.